The 31 T cell receptor beta chains below all came from one sample that was sequenced in a study of OX40 agonist ivuxolimab in advanced cancers. Clones were read by immunoSEQ multiplex PCR, and TCRdb kept only the in-frame ones, dropping some. The profile shows roughly 56,000 clones, roughly 81% of them singletons. Sequenced here: CD4+ or CD8+ T cells sorted from blood, sampled in a trial of the OX40 agonist ivuxolimab. The receptors shown here come from an adult with an advanced solid tumor such as melanoma, head and neck, liver or kidney cancer.

The chain couples TRBV28 to TRBJ1-1; D is ambiguous. In germline, CDR1 is MDHEN, CDR2 SYDVKM. V was cut by 3 bases and J by 6 bases, with 8 bases left in between. The CDR3 spans 12 residues. CDR3 nucleotides: TGTGCCAGCAGTTTTGCGAGGTCTGAAGCTTTCTTT. This codes for CASSFARSEAFF.

V gene TRBV15 combines with J gene TRBJ1-4; tentatively, D is TRBD1 (5 bases). The CDR3 totals 14 residues. Trimming shortened V by 2 bases and J by 13 bases, and 17 bases separated the two germline ends. Germline V gene sequence: CDR1 LNHNV, CDR2 YYDKDF (reference sequence). CDR3 coding DNA: TGTGCCACCAGCAGAAATCAGTGGGCGGGACGACTGTTTTTT. It yields the protein CATSRNQWAGRLFF.

This chain joins TRBV7-8 and TRBJ2-5; D might be TRBD1 (5 bases). Trimming removed 1 base at V and 5 bases at J, with 14 bases between. Looked up from germline, CDR1 is SGHVS and CDR2 is FQNEAQ. This CDR3 has 15 amino acids. This CDR3 reads CASSLEMGLGETQYF. CDR3 DNA sequence: TGTGCCAGCAGCTTAGAAATGGGGCTAGGGGAGACCCAGTACTTC.

This clone was recorded a few times. This chain joins TRBV10-3 and TRBJ2-5; TRBD2 agrees at 11 bases. The CDR3 is made up of 19 amino acids. Trimming removed 0 bases from V and 0 bases from J; junction bases left unmatched: 9. Looked up from germline, CDR1 is ENHRY and CDR2 is SYGVKD. The CDR3 nucleotides read TGTGCCATCAGTGAGTCAGCCGGGACTAGCGGCTTTTACCAAGAGACCCAGTACTTC. It translates to CAISESAGTSGFYQETQYF.

The chain couples TRBV7-2 to TRBJ2-5; D is undetermined. The CDR3 runs to 13 residues. Trimming left V 5 bases short and J 5 bases short, with 12 bases between. Germline V gene sequence: CDR1 SGHTA, CDR2 FQGNSA. The CDR3 sequence: CASSVRPRETQYF. CDR3 sequence (DNA): TGTGCCAGCAGCGTCCGTCCCCGCGAGACCCAGTACTTC.

This clone was seen only a few times. The genes are TRBV7-9 and TRBJ1-2, with D uncertain. Looked up from germline, CDR1 is SEHNR and CDR2 is FQNEAQ (reference sequence). With 1 base removed from V and 7 bases from J, the gap between germline ends came to 7 bases. The CDR3 length is 12 residues. CDR3 sequence: CASSLESSGYTF. DNA for the CDR3: TGTGCCAGCAGCTTAGAATCCTCTGGCTACACCTTC.

This chain links TRBV6-1 with TRBJ1-4; maybe TRBD1 (6 bases). The CDR3 length is 13 residues. Deletions cut 2 bases from V and 6 bases from J, with 7 bases between. CDR1 and CDR2 from the germline V gene are MNHNS and SASEGT. The CDR3 loop is CASSEPGDEKLFF. As DNA, the CDR3 is TGTGCCAGCAGTGAACCAGGGGATGAAAAACTGTTTTTT.

The rearrangement joins TRBV28 to TRBJ2-3; 10 positions agree with TRBD2. Germline V gene lookup returns CDR1 MDHEN and CDR2 SYDVKM. CDR3 length: 16 amino acids. The V gene end was trimmed by 4 bases and the J gene end by 9 bases; junction bases not matched to a gene: 13. Here the CDR3 DNA reads TGTGCCAGCAGTTCGGGGGCTAGCGGGGGTTTAGGGACGCAGTATTTT. This codes for CASSSGASGGLGTQYF.

About this clone: The limits of the CDR3 on the DNA are not certain, so only TCRdb's listed CDR3 is given. V usage is TRBV28 and J usage is TRBJ2-2; the tabulated D call, TRBD2, remains unverified against the DNA. From germline, CDR1 is MDHEN and CDR2 SYDVKM. The CDR3 length is 18 residues, termini included. CDR3 protein: CASSTSQIGTSVAGELFF.

The chain joins TRBV5-5 to TRBJ1-5; D uncertain. Germline V gene sequence: CDR1 SGHKS, CDR2 YYEKEE (reference sequence). The CDR3 is 16 amino acids. Trimming left V 0 bases short and J 5 bases short, with 15 bases between. The CDR3 nucleotides read TGTGCCAGCAGCTTGGCCGAGAGTTTTGGCTATCAGCCCCAGCATTTT. Its protein product is CASSLAESFGYQPQHF.

J is TRBJ2-1 and V is TRBV7-2, with 11 bases matching TRBD2. The CDR3 is 14 residues long. Germline V gene data show CDR1 as SGHTA and CDR2 as FQGNSA. The V segment lost 5 bases and the J segment 6 bases; nucleotides outside the gene matches: 3. Here the CDR3 DNA reads TGTGCCAGCAGCCCCGGGACTAGCGGCAATGAGCAGTTCTTC. Translating gives CASSPGTSGNEQFF.

V gene TRBV19 combines with J gene TRBJ2-1; TRBD1 is a possible D gene (7 bases). The length of the CDR3 is 13 residues. Germline assignment: CDR1 LNHDA and CDR2 SQIVND (reference sequence). V lost 4 bases to trimming and J lost 9 bases, with 13 bases between them. CDR3 coding DNA: TGTGCCAGTAGTAGCCCAGGGGGGCTTGAGCAGTTCTTC. Its translation: CASSSPGGLEQFF.

This chain uses TRBV2 with TRBJ2-7; the D gene is possibly TRBD1 (5 bases). Trimming took 3 bases from V and 6 from J, leaving 21 bases between them. Germline CDR1 and CDR2: SNHLY and FYNNEI. There are 16 residues in the CDR3. The CDR3 protein is CASSDEGVGSLAEQYF. The CDR3 DNA follows: TGTGCCAGCAGTGATGAAGGGGTTGGTAGCTTGGCCGAGCAGTACTTC.

This chain uses TRBV7-6 with TRBJ2-7; D possibly corresponds to TRBD2 (6 bases). This CDR3 region has 14 residues. In germline, CDR1 is SGHVS, CDR2 FNYEAQ. Trimming removed 5 bases at V and 2 bases at J, with 13 bases between. The CDR3, as DNA: TGTGCCAGCAGCCCCGAATCGGGGGCCTACGAGCAGTACTTC. Its protein product is CASSPESGAYEQYF.

This chain links TRBV30 with TRBJ1-3; D unclear. V shed 3 bases and J shed 4 bases, with 13 bases lying between them. CDR3 size: 14 residues. Germline loops: CDR1 GTSNPN, CDR2 SVGIG (reference sequence). CDR3 loop: CAWSIGFAGNTIYF. Written as DNA, the CDR3 is TGTGCCTGGAGCATCGGGTTCGCGGGAAACACCATATATTTT.

The table lists this clone with a count of one. The chain couples TRBV28 to TRBJ2-3; 7 nucleotides line up with TRBD1. V was clipped by 6 bases and J by 3 bases; unmatched bases: 9. The CDR3 contains 15 residues. Germline loops: CDR1 MDHEN, CDR2 SYDVKM. The CDR3 coding sequence is TGTGCCAGCAGCCGGACAGGAAGTGAGACAGATACGCAGTATTTT. It translates to CASSRTGSETDTQYF.

The chain recombines TRBV7-9 with TRBJ2-1; no clear D. Trimming took 5 bases from V and 7 from J, leaving 18 bases between them. The CDR3 spans 15 residues. Germline V gene sequence: CDR1 SEHNR, CDR2 FQNEAQ (reference sequence). The CDR3 region is CASSRSRVAKNEQFF. CDR3 coding DNA: TGTGCCAGCAGCCGCAGTAGGGTAGCTAAGAATGAGCAGTTCTTC. The variable domain in full, with the rest retrieved from reference TRBV7-9 and TRBJ2-1, is DTGVSQNPRHKITKRGQNVTFRCDPISEHNRLYWYRQTLGQGPEFLTYFQNEAQLEKSRLLSDRFSAERPKGSFSTLEIQRTEQGDSAMYLCASSRSRVAKNEQFFGPGTRLTVL.

This chain connects TRBV6-1 to TRBJ2-2; no clear D. From germline, CDR1 is MNHNS and CDR2 SASEGT. The CDR3 is 13 residues long. V lost 6 bases, J lost 0 bases, and 5 bases lay in between. This CDR3 reads CASRKPNTGELFF. CDR3 nucleotides: TGTGCCAGCAGGAAGCCGAACACCGGGGAGCTGTTTTTT.

This chain links TRBV4-1 with TRBJ2-5; 9 bases fit TRBD1. Germline-derived CDR1 and CDR2 are MGHRA and YSYEKL. The CDR3 runs 15 residues. V shed 1 base and J 9 bases; nucleotides not matched to a gene: 9. CDR3 sequence (DNA): TGCGCCAGCAGCCAAGGGGCGGACAGGGGTGAGGCCCAGTACTTC. It encodes CASSQGADRGEAQYF.

The CDR3 reads CASSEEGKRYEQYF. DNA of the CDR3: TGCGCCAGCAGTGAGGAGGGAAAGAGGTACGAGCAGTACTTC. V and J are TRBV10-1 and TRBJ2-7; D possibly corresponds to TRBD2 (5 bases). The germline V gene encodes CDR1 WNHNN and CDR2 SYGVQD (reference sequence). The CDR3 totals 14 residues. The V end was cut by 2 bases, the J end by 4 bases, with 12 bases between.

The gene calls are TRBV30 and TRBJ2-7; 8 bases match TRBD1. This CDR3 contains 15 residues. Germline-derived CDR1 and CDR2 are GTSNPN and SVGIG (reference sequence). The junction had 10 bases not matched to a gene; V was cut back by 3 bases and J by 3 bases. CDR3 residues: CAWSAGTGIFYEQYF. DNA for the CDR3: TGTGCCTGGAGCGCAGGGACAGGAATATTCTACGAGCAGTACTTC.

The chain recombines TRBV7-2 with TRBJ1-3; D not resolved. V was trimmed by 2 bases and J by 4 bases, leaving 6 bases between them. The CDR3 has 13 residues. The germline gives CDR1 SGHTA, CDR2 FQGNSA. The CDR3 spells CASSLLQGNTIYF. The CDR3 nucleotides are TGTGCCAGCAGCTTACTTCAGGGAAACACCATATATTTT.

The chain has TRBV5-4 and TRBJ2-1; D uncertain. Trimming removed 4 bases from V and 5 bases from J, with 13 bases in between. The CDR3 runs to 14 residues. CDR1 is SGHNT and CDR2 is YYREEE in the germline V gene (reference sequence). The CDR3 sequence: CASSPSGGNNEQFF. In nucleotides, the CDR3 is TGTGCCAGCAGCCCGTCCGGCGGAAACAATGAGCAGTTCTTC.

The rearrangement links TRBV13 to TRBJ1-1; 8 bases agree with TRBD1. Germline V lookup: CDR1 PRHDT, CDR2 FYEKMQ (reference sequence). This CDR3 is built from 14 residues. Trimming removed 0 bases from V and 3 bases from J; junction bases left unmatched: 0. The CDR3 DNA is TGTGCCAGCAGCTTAGGGACAGGGGACACTGAAGCTTTCTTT. This codes for CASSLGTGDTEAFF.

Here the CDR3 DNA reads TGTGCCAGCAGCTTAACGCTAGCGGGGCTAACTAATGAGCAGTTCTTC. This sequence encodes CASSLTLAGLTNEQFF. The chain uses TRBV7-3 and TRBJ2-1; 9 bases are a match to TRBD2. Germline V CDR1 and CDR2: SGHTA, FQGTGA. This CDR3 is 16 amino acids long. J lost 7 bases, V lost 0 bases, and 7 bases had no gene match.

This sequence joins TRBV7-9 and TRBJ1-2; no clear D. Germline CDR1 and CDR2: SEHNR and FQNEAQ (reference sequence). This CDR3 has 13 amino acids. V was clipped by 2 bases and J by 3 bases, with 7 bases between them. CDR3 in amino acids: CASSLYLDYGYTF. The CDR3 DNA sequence: TGTGCCAGCAGCTTATATCTCGACTATGGCTACACCTTC.

This clone was counted between two and nine times. The chain links TRBV6-5 to TRBJ2-7; 9 nucleotides line up with TRBD2. Germline V CDR1 and CDR2: MNHEY, SVGAGI. The CDR3 consists of 14 residues. V lost 6 bases, J lost 0 bases, and 3 bases stayed unmatched. The CDR3 DNA sequence: TGTGCCAGCAGGGTAGCGGGGGTCTCCTACGAGCAGTACTTC. This translates into CASRVAGVSYEQYF.

This chain links TRBV6-4 with TRBJ2-3, with D possibly matching TRBD2 (7 bases). Germline V gene data show CDR1 as MRHNA and CDR2 as SNTAGT. The germline V and J ends were trimmed by 6 bases and 8 bases, with 15 bases remaining between them. The CDR3 has 13 amino acids. The chain's CDR3 is CASSARGGSTQYF. Written as DNA, the CDR3 is TGTGCCAGCAGCGCGAGGGGGGGAAGTACGCAGTATTTT.

The chain joins TRBV6-1 to TRBJ2-3; D call uncertain. Trimming shortened V by 2 bases and J by 3 bases, and 18 bases separated the two germline ends. This CDR3 contains 17 residues. Germline lookup yields CDR1 MNHNS and CDR2 SASEGT. CDR3 bases: TGTGCCAGCAGTGAACCCCTAGTTAGGGAAATAACAGATACGCAGTATTTT. Its translation: CASSEPLVREITDTQYF.

The chain uses TRBV5-4 and TRBJ2-3; 10 nucleotides match TRBD2. There are 15 residues in the CDR3. The trim removed 4 bases at V and 2 bases at J, leaving 4 bases unmatched. Germline V gives CDR1 SGHNT, CDR2 YYREEE (reference sequence). This CDR3 reads CASSAGTSDTDTQYF. The CDR3 DNA reads as TGTGCCAGCAGCGCCGGGACTAGCGACACAGATACGCAGTATTTT.

This chain joins TRBV18 and TRBJ1-1; unclear D gene. This CDR3 contains 14 residues. Germline V gene lookup returns CDR1 KGHSH and CDR2 LQKENI. V was shortened by 2 bases and J by 4 bases, with 11 bases between the two germline ends. The CDR3 coding sequence is TGTGCCAGCTCACCAACGGGAACGGCCACTGAAGCTTTCTTT. It codes for CASSPTGTATEAFF.